This TCR beta chain was recovered during a study of T cell responses to AZD1222 COVID-19 vaccine. Sequencing was performed with immunoSEQ multiplex PCR; in TCRdb, only in-frame clones are kept and a portion is missing. Here the sample spans 130,000 to 150,000 clones, over 75% being singletons. Trimming left V 1 base short and J 9 bases short, with 13 bases between. CDR1 and CDR2 (germline): SGHDN, FVKESK. The CDR3 is made up of 14 amino acids. The gene calls are TRBV14 and TRBJ2-1, with D hard to call. The sequenced sample was peripheral blood, obtained on day 0 of AZD1222 vaccination. The TCR originated in an adult in good health. The CDR3 nucleotides are TGTGCCAGCAGCCAAGCTCCAGCTCCCCGTGAGCAGTTCTTC. Its protein is CASSQAPAPREQFF.